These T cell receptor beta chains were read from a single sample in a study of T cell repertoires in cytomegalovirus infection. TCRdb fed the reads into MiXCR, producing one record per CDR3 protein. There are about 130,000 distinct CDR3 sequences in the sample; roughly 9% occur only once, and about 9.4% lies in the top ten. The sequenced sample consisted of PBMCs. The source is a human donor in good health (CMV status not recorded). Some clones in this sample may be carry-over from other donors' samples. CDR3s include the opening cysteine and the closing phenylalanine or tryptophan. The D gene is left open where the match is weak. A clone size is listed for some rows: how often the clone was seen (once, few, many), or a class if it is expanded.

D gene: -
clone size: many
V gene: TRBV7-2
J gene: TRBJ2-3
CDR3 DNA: TGTGCCAGCAGCCGAGCTGGCCTAAACACAGATACGCAGTATTTT
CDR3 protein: CASSRAGLNTDTQYF

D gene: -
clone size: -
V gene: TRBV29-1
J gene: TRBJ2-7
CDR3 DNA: TGCAGCGTGGAAAGACAAGTTGGGCCTAGGGAGCAGTACTTC
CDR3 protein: CSVERQVGPREQYF

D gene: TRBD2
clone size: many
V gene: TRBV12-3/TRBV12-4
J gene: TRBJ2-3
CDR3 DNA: TGTGCCAGCAGCATACTAGCGGGAGTGGGGGATACGCAGTATTTT
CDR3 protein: CASSILAGVGDTQYF

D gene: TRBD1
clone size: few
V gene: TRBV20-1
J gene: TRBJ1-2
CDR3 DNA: TGCAGTGCTCAGGACAGGGACCTCCTCTATGGCTACACCTTC
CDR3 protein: CSAQDRDLLYGYTF

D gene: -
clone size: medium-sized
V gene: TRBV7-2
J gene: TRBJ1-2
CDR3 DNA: TGTGCCAGCAGCTTAGCACGGGCTTTCGGCTATGGCTACACCTTC
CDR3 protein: CASSLARAFGYGYTF

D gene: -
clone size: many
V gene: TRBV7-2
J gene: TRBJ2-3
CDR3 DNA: TGTGCCAGCAGTGAAAAGGGGGCGCAGTATTTT
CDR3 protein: CASSEKGAQYF

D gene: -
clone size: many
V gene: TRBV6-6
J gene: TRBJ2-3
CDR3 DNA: TGTGCCAGCAGTTACCCTGGGGTCCCAGATACGCAGTATTTT
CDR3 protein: CASSYPGVPDTQYF

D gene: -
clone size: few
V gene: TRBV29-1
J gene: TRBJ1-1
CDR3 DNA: TGCAGCGTTGTGGGACGGCTGAACACTGAAGCTTTCTTT
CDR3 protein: CSVVGRLNTEAFF

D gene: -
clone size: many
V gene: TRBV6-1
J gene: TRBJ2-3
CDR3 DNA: TGTGCCAGCAGAGAGGGCGGAGCTAGCACAGATACGCAGTATTTT
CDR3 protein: CASREGGASTDTQYF

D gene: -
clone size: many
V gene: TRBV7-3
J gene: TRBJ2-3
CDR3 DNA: TGTGCCAGCAAGGGGACCTCTGCTAGCACAGATACGCAGTATTTT
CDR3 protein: CASKGTSASTDTQYF

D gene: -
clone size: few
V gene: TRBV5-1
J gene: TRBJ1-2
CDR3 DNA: TGCGCCAGCAGCTTGGAAGGGGACTATGGCTACACCTTC
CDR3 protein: CASSLEGDYGYTF

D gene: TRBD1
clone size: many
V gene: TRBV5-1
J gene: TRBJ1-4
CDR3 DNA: TGCGCCAGCAAAGGAGGGGGCAGTGGGGAAAAACTGTTTTTT
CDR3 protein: CASKGGGSGEKLFF

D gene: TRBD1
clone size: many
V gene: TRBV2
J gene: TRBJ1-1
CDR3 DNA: TGTGCCAGCAGAGCGACAGGGGGTTTCACTGAAGCTTTCTTT
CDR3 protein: CASRATGGFTEAFF

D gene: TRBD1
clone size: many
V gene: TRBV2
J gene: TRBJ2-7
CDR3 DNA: TGTGCCAGCACCTCCGGGACAGTTATCTACGAGCAGTACTTC
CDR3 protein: CASTSGTVIYEQYF